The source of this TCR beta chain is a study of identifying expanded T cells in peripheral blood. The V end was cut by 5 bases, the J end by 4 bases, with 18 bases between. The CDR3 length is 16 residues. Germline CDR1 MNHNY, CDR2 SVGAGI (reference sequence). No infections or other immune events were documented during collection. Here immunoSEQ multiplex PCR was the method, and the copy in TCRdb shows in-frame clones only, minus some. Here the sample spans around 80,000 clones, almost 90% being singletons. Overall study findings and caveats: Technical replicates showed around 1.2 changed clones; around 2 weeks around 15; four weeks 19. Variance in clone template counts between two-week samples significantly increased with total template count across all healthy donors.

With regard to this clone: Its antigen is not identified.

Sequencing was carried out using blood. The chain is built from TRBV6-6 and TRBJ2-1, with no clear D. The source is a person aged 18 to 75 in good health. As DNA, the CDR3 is TGTGCCAGCAGTCTTCAGACTGCTGGCCCTTACAATGAGCAGTTCTTC. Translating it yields CASSLQTAGPYNEQFF.